A selection of T cell receptor beta chains follows, all from one sample in a study of blood T cell repertoires in COVID-19. Clones were sequenced by immunoSEQ multiplex PCR, and TCRdb holds only the in-frame ones, with some missing. This sample has some 200,000 clones, with 86% found just once. Sequences were obtained from peripheral blood. The receptors originated from a woman in her fifties or sixties with acute or convalescent COVID-19. CDR3s include the opening cysteine and the closing phenylalanine or tryptophan. The order of the fields is clone size, V gene, D gene, J gene, CDR3 DNA, CDR3 protein. D genes are given only for firm matches. The size entry is marked missing in some rows and otherwise reads once, few, many or a size class.

clone size: -
V gene: TRBV2
D gene: TRBD1
J gene: TRBJ1-2
CDR3 DNA: TGTGCCAGCAGTCCCGTTCGGGACAGGCTCTCTAACTATGGCTACACCTTC
CDR3 protein: CASSPVRDRLSNYGYTF

clone size: once
V gene: TRBV12-3/TRBV12-4
D gene: -
J gene: TRBJ2-1
CDR3 DNA: TGTGCCAGCAGTTTTAGCGGATGGCAGTTCTTC
CDR3 protein: CASSFSGWQFF

clone size: few
V gene: TRBV7-2
D gene: TRBD1
J gene: TRBJ2-7
CDR3 DNA: TGTGCCAGCAGTCCCGGCAGGGGGCTCGGGCAGTACTTC
CDR3 protein: CASSPGRGLGQYF

clone size: -
V gene: TRBV5-4
D gene: -
J gene: TRBJ2-3
CDR3 DNA: TGTGCCAGCAGCTTGCATAGCACAGATACGCAGTATTTT
CDR3 protein: CASSLHSTDTQYF

clone size: -
V gene: TRBV6-5
D gene: -
J gene: TRBJ2-7
CDR3 DNA: TGTGCCAGCACTAGGACAGATCGCTACGAGCAGTACTTC
CDR3 protein: CASTRTDRYEQYF

clone size: -
V gene: TRBV23-1
D gene: -
J gene: TRBJ1-5
CDR3 DNA: TGCGCCAGCAGTCACGAGGGTCCCGATCAGCCCCAGCATTTT
CDR3 protein: CASSHEGPDQPQHF

clone size: -
V gene: TRBV30
D gene: -
J gene: TRBJ1-1
CDR3 DNA: TGTGCCTGGAGCGGAAGGAGCACTGAAGCTTTCTTT
CDR3 protein: CAWSGRSTEAFF

clone size: -
V gene: TRBV30
D gene: -
J gene: TRBJ2-1
CDR3 DNA: TGTGCCTGGAGTGGCAAGTCAGGGCTTGCGCAGTTCTTC
CDR3 protein: CAWSGKSGLAQFF

clone size: few
V gene: TRBV11-2
D gene: TRBD2
J gene: TRBJ2-7
CDR3 DNA: TGTGCCAGCAGCTTTTCGGCCGGGACTAGTGCCCTCGGGGAGCAGTACTTC
CDR3 protein: CASSFSAGTSALGEQYF

clone size: -
V gene: TRBV30
D gene: TRBD1
J gene: TRBJ1-6
CDR3 DNA: TGTGCCTGGGGGGAGGGGACAGTCAATTCACCCCTCCACTTT
CDR3 protein: CAWGEGTVNSPLHF

clone size: -
V gene: TRBV3-1/TRBV3-2
D gene: TRBD2
J gene: TRBJ2-7
CDR3 DNA: TGTGCCAGCAGCCGACTCGGGACTAGCGCGCAGTACTTC
CDR3 protein: CASSRLGTSAQYF